This TCR beta chain was recorded in a study of long-term antiretroviral therapy in people with HIV. For the study at large: In the earliest collections, sampling predates the 2015 immediate-ART recommendation by about a decade.

Study conclusions and caveats: ART adherence was not documented, and neither viral resistance nor therapy changes had any data. Against controls, HIV repertoires showed narrower ranges of CDR3 length. Clones showing expansion before ART dominated the repertoire at all time points.

Investigators performed immunoSEQ version v3.0 at survey level. Produced via immunoSEQ multiplex PCR; TCRdb's table is partial and in-frame only. Among 17,000 or so clones, around four fifths were seen once, and the ten largest hold roughly 9.5%. V was pared by 1 base and J by 4 bases, with 8 bases between. CDR1 SGHDT and CDR2 YYEEEE come from the germline V gene. The CDR3 covers 13 residues. The sample holds one count of this clone. Antigen: not known. Material: unsorted PBMCs, obtained 0.3 years after starting antiretroviral therapy. The chain links TRBV5-6 to TRBJ1-2; TRBD1 is a possible D gene (5 bases). The sequence was obtained from a young man with HIV. As DNA, the CDR3 is TGTGCCAGCAGCTTGAATCAGGGCTATGGCTACACCTTC. Translated, it gives CASSLNQGYGYTF.